Shown below are 10 T cell receptor beta chains from a single sample sequenced in a study of T cell responses to AZD1222 COVID-19 vaccine. The data were produced by immunoSEQ multiplex PCR, yet TCRdb's version contains in-frame clones alone and is incomplete. The data show around 150,000 clones, approximately 90% seen once. The sequencing here drew on peripheral blood, taken 28 days after the second AZD1222 dose. These receptors were obtained from an adult who received the AZD1222 COVID-19 vaccine.

As DNA, the CDR3 is TGTGCCAGCAGCGTGGGCGGGACCATCTACAATGAGCAGTTCTTC. Translating it yields CASSVGGTIYNEQFF. The chain is built from TRBV9 and TRBJ2-1; D possibly corresponds to TRBD2 (6 bases). The V end was cut by 2 bases, the J end by 3 bases, with 12 bases between. The germline gives CDR1 SGDLS, CDR2 YYNGEE. The CDR3 sequence is 15 residues long.

This chain connects TRBV5-6 to TRBJ1-1; 8 bases are shared with TRBD1. V shed 0 bases and J 5 bases; nucleotides not matched to a gene: 12. Per the germline V gene, CDR1 is SGHDT and CDR2 is YYEEEE. CDR3 length: 17 residues. The chain's CDR3 is CASSLGQGTKGRTEAFF. The DNA of the CDR3 is TGTGCCAGCAGCTTGGGACAGGGGACCAAGGGGAGGACTGAAGCTTTCTTT.

The CDR3: CASSIGTGDSYGYTF. As DNA, the CDR3 is TGTGCCAGTAGTATTGGGACAGGGGATAGCTATGGCTACACCTTC. The J gene is TRBJ1-2, the V gene TRBV19, with 10 bases lining up with TRBD1. CDR3 size: 15 residues. V shed 3 bases and J 4 bases; nucleotides not matched to a gene: 5. In germline, CDR1 is LNHDA, CDR2 SQIVND (reference sequence). The full variable domain, in which reference TRBV19 and TRBJ1-2 provide the parts outside the CDR3, is DGGITQSPKYLFRKEGQNVTLSCEQNLNHDAMYWYRQDPGQGLRLIYYSQIVNDFQKGDIAEGYSVSREKKESFPLTVTSAQKNPTAFYLCASSIGTGDSYGYTFGSGTRLTVV.

The chain recombines TRBV5-6 with TRBJ1-2; TRBD1 agrees at 9 bases. The V segment lost 5 bases and the J segment 2 bases; nucleotides outside the gene matches: 4. CDR1 is SGHDT, CDR2 YYEEEE, per germline. This CDR3 contains 14 residues. CDR3 in amino acids: CASRPDRGNYGYTF. DNA of the CDR3: TGTGCCAGCAGACCGGACAGGGGCAACTATGGCTACACCTTC.

V is TRBV5-1 and J is TRBJ1-6, with TRBD1 matching over 7 bases. The length of the CDR3 is 15 residues. Losses at the gene ends were 3 bases for V and 5 bases for J; bases not matched to a gene: 5. The germline CDR1 and CDR2 sequences are SGHRS and YFSETQ. In DNA, the CDR3 is TGCGCCAGCAGCTCCGGGACAGCTAATAATTCACCCCTCCACTTT. This sequence encodes CASSSGTANNSPLHF.

As concerns this clone: Distinct nucleotide sequences in the sample also encode this CDR3. The chain combines TRBV6-5 with TRBJ1-3; D unresolved. V dropped 8 bases and J dropped 0 bases, with 8 bases sitting between them. The germline V gene encodes CDR1 MNHEY and CDR2 SVGAGI. CDR3 length: 13 residues. Here the CDR3 reads CASSRDSGNTIYF. CDR3 DNA sequence: TGTGCCAGCTCAAGGGACTCTGGAAACACCATATATTTT.

J is TRBJ2-1 and V is TRBV7-6, with D perhaps matching TRBD2 (7 bases). V lost 0 bases to trimming and J lost 5 bases, with 11 bases between them. Germline values: CDR1 SGHVS, CDR2 FNYEAQ. The CDR3 has 15 residues. The CDR3 DNA follows: TGTGCCAGCAGCTTAGCGGGGGGGCCTCACAATGAGCAGTTCTTC. As protein: CASSLAGGPHNEQFF.

The chain employs TRBV6-2 or TRBV6-3 and TRBJ1-1; D unresolved. Looked up from germline, CDR1 is MNHEY and CDR2 is SVGEGT. CDR3 size: 14 residues. V lost 2 bases, J lost 4 bases, and 11 bases lay in between. CDR3 sequence: CASSYGVLGTEAFF. The CDR3 region has the DNA TGTGCCAGCAGTTACGGTGTGTTGGGCACTGAAGCTTTCTTT.

The chain uses TRBV4-2 and TRBJ2-1; 7 positions match TRBD1. The CDR3 loop spans 16 amino acids. Germline V gene data show CDR1 as LGHNA and CDR2 as YNFKEQ. The junction had 14 bases not matched to a gene; V was cut back by 3 bases and J by 9 bases. This CDR3 is CASSQSGTALAGEQFF. CDR3 nucleotide sequence: TGTGCCAGCAGCCAGTCCGGGACAGCGTTGGCCGGTGAGCAGTTCTTC.

The genes are TRBV5-1 and TRBJ1-3, with 8 nucleotides matching TRBD1. CDR1 and CDR2 (germline): SGHRS, YFSETQ. J gave up 0 bases and V 4 bases, and 6 bases lay outside the gene matches. This CDR3 region has 16 residues. Written as DNA, the CDR3 is TGCGCCAGCAGCCCTCGACAGGGGAGCTCTGGAAACACCATATATTTT. Amino acids: CASSPRQGSSGNTIYF.